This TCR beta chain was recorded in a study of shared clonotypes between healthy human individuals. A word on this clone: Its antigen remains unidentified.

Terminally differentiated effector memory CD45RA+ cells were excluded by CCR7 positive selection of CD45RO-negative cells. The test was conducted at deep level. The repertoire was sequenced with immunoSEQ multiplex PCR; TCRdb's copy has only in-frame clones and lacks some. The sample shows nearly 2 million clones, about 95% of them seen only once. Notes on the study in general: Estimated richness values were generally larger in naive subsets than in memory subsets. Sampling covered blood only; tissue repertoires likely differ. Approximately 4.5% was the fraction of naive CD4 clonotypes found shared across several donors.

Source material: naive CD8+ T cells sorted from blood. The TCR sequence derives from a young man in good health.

For the CDR3, the DNA is TGTGCCAGCAGCCCCCCGGGCGCTTCGAATTCACCCCTCCACTTT. Its protein is CASSPPGASNSPLHF. The chain combines TRBV9 with TRBJ1-6; D is uncertain. Germline CDR1 is SGDLS and CDR2 is YYNGEE. V gave up 4 bases and J gave up 7 bases, with 15 bases separating them. The CDR3 has 15 residues.